This T cell receptor beta chain is from a study of T cell responses to AZD1222 COVID-19 vaccine. Study observations and caveats: Spike-specific TCR breadth and depth were elevated following two AZD1222 doses. Reports indicate that nearly half of spike-specific TCRs are directed at unmutated variant regions.

Turning to this clone: The antigen is unknown.

Germline V gives CDR1 MNHEY, CDR2 SVGAGI. Trimming shortened V by 6 bases and J by 1 base, and 3 bases separated the two germline ends. The length of the CDR3 is 12 residues. The protocol was immunoSEQ multiplex PCR, while the TCRdb copy is restricted to in-frame clones and leaves out a portion. The data show about 120,000 clones, with around 91% seen just once and 1.7% held by the top ten. Sequenced here: peripheral blood, sampled on day 0 of AZD1222 vaccination. The genes are TRBV6-5 and TRBJ1-4; D is uncertain. The sequence was collected from an adult in good health. The CDR3 sequence: CASSKTNEKLFF. The CDR3 DNA sequence: TGTGCCAGCAGCAAAACTAATGAAAAACTGTTTTTT.